The rows below give T cell receptor beta chains drawn from one sample of a study of shared clonotypes between healthy human individuals. TCRdb's copy holds only in-frame clones and misses some; the assay was immunoSEQ multiplex PCR. The table has about 730,000 clones, 55% to 75% seen once. The specimen was memory CD4+ T cells sorted from blood. These TCRs come from a young woman in good health. CDR3s include the opening cysteine and the closing phenylalanine or tryptophan. A D gene is named only where the DNA matches it firmly. For some rows the clone size is stated as once, few or many, or as a class when expanded; others skip it.

TRBJ2-7	.	.	TRBV5-6	CASSFDYSYEQYF	TGTGCCAGCAGCTTCGACTATTCCTACGAGCAGTACTTC
TRBJ1-1	.	.	TRBV27	CASSLIGNTEAFF	TGTGCCAGCAGTTTAATAGGGAACACTGAAGCTTTCTTT
TRBJ2-5	.	.	TRBV2	CASSNLYQETQYF	TGTGCCAGCAGTAACTTGTACCAAGAGACCCAGTACTTC
TRBJ1-5	.	.	TRBV7-9	CASSLGADGQPQHF	TGTGCCAGCAGCTTAGGGGCCGACGGTCAGCCCCAGCATTTT
TRBJ2-5	once	TRBD1	TRBV6-6	CASIGQGQETQYF	TGTGCCAGCATCGGACAGGGACAAGAGACCCAGTACTTC
TRBJ1-1	few	.	TRBV5-1	CASSTDPVNTEAFF	TGCGCCAGCAGTACGGATCCAGTTAACACTGAAGCTTTCTTT
TRBJ2-7	few	.	TRBV5-1	CASSPNPSWEQYF	TGCGCCAGCAGCCCCAACCCAAGCTGGGAGCAGTACTTC
TRBJ1-2	.	.	TRBV19	CASSLEGRSPYGYTF	TGTGCCAGTAGCTTAGAGGGAAGGAGTCCCTATGGCTACACCTTC
TRBJ1-1	.	.	TRBV19	CASSMITNTEAFF	TGTGCCAGTAGTATGATCACGAACACTGAAGCTTTCTTT
TRBJ2-3	once	TRBD2	TRBV4-1	CASKDKREADTQYF	TGCGCCAGCAAAGACAAGCGGGAGGCAGATACGCAGTATTTT
TRBJ2-3	.	TRBD2	TRBV29-1	CSVPAGGPTDTQYF	TGCAGCGTACCAGCGGGAGGGCCCACAGATACGCAGTATTTT
TRBJ2-2	few	.	TRBV7-8	CASTTGNTGELFF	TGTGCCAGCACGACAGGGAACACCGGGGAGCTGTTTTTT
TRBJ2-3	.	.	TRBV15	CATSSRHSSTDTQYF	TGTGCCACCAGCAGCCGGCATTCTAGCACAGATACGCAGTATTTT
TRBJ1-1	once	.	TRBV28	CASRSYTEAFF	TGTGCCAGCAGGAGTTACACTGAAGCTTTCTTT
TRBJ2-5	.	.	TRBV7-9	CASSPPLETQYF	TGTGCCAGCAGCCCGCCTTTGGAGACCCAGTACTTC
TRBJ2-7	.	TRBD1	TRBV4-1	CASRPVAGTGAHEQYF	TGCGCCAGCAGACCGGTCGCAGGTACAGGGGCCCACGAGCAGTACTTC